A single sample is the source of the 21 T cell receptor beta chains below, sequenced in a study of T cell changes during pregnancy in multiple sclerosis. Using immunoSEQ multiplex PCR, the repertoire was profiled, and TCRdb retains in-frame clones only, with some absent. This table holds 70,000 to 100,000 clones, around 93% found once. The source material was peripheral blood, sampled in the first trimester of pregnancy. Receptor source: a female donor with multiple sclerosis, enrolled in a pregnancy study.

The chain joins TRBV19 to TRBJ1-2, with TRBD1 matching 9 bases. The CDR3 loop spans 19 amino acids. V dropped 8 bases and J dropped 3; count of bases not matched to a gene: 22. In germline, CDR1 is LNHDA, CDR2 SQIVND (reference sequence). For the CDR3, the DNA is TGTGCCAGTTGGGACAGGGCTACCCAAAACAAACCTACTGACTATGGCTACACCTTC. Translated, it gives CASWDRATQNKPTDYGYTF.

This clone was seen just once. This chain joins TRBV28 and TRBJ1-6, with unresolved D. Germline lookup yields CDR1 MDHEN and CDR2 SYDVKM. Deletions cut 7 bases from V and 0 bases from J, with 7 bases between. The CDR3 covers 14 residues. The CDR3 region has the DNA TGTGCCAGCATCCGGAGCTCCTATAATTCACCCCTCCACTTT. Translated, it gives CASIRSSYNSPLHF.

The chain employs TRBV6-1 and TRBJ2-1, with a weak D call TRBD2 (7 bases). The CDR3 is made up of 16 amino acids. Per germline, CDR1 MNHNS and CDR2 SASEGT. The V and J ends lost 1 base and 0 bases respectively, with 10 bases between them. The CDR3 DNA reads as TGTGCCAGCAGTGAAGAGGGGGGGCTCTCCTACAATGAGCAGTTCTTC. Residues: CASSEEGGLSYNEQFF.

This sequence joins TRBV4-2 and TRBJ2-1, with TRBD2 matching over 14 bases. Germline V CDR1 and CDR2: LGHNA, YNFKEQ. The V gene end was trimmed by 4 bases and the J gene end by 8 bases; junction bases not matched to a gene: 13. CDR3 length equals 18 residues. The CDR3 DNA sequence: TGTGCCAGCAGCCTGCGACTAGCGGGGGGGAGGGCCCACGATGAGCAGTTCTTC. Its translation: CASSLRLAGGRAHDEQFF.

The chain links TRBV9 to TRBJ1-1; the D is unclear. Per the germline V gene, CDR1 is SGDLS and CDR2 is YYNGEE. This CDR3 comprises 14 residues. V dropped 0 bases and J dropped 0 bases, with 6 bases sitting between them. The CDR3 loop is CASSVDSLNTEAFF. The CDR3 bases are TGTGCCAGCAGCGTAGACAGCTTGAACACTGAAGCTTTCTTT. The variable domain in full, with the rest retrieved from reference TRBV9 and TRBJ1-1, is DSGVTQTPKHLITATGQRVTLRCSPRSGDLSVYWYQQSLDQGLQFLIQYYNGEERAKGNILERFSAQQFPDLHSELNLSSLELGDSALYFCASSVDSLNTEAFFGQGTRLTVV.

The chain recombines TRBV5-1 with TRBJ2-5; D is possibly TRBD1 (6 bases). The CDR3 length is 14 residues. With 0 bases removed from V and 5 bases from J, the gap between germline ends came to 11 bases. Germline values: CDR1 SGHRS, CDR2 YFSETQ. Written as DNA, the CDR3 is TGCGCCAGCAGCTTGGGGGGGCCGTGGGAGACCCAGTACTTC. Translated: CASSLGGPWETQYF. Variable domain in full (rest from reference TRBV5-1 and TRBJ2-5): KAGVTQTPRYLIKTRGQQVTLSCSPISGHRSVSWYQQTPGQGLQFLFEYFSETQRNKGNFPGRFSGRQFSNSRSEMNVSTLELGDSALYLCASSLGGPWETQYFGPGTRLLVL.

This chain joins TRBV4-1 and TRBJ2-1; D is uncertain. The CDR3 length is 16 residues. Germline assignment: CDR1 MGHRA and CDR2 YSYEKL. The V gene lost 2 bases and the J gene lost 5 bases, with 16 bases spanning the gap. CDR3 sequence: CASSQPVGRPNNEQFF. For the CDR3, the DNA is TGCGCCAGCAGCCAACCCGTTGGGCGACCCAACAATGAGCAGTTCTTC.

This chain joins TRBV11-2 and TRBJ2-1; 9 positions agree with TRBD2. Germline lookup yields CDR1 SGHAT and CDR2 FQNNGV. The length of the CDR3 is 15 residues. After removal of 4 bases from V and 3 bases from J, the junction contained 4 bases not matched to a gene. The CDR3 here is CASSSRLAVYNEQFF. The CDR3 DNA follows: TGTGCCAGCAGCTCACGACTAGCGGTCTACAATGAGCAGTTCTTC.

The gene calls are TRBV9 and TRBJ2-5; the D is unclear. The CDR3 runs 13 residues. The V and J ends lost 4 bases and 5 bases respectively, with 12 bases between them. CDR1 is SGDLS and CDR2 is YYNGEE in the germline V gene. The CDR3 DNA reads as TGTGCCAGCAGCCCCTCCGGTACGGAGACCCAGTACTTC. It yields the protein CASSPSGTETQYF.

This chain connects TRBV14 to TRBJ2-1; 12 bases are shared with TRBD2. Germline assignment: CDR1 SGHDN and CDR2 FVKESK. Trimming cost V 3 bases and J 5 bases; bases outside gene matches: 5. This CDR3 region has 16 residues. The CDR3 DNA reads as TGTGCCAGCAGCCATAGGACTAGCGGGATTCACAATGAGCAGTTCTTC. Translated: CASSHRTSGIHNEQFF.

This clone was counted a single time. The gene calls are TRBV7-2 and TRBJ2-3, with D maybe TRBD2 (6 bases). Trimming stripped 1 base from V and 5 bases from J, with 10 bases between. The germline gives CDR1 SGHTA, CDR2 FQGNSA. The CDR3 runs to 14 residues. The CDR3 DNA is TGTGCCAGCAGCTTAGTGGGGCGGGGAGATACGCAGTATTTT. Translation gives CASSLVGRGDTQYF.

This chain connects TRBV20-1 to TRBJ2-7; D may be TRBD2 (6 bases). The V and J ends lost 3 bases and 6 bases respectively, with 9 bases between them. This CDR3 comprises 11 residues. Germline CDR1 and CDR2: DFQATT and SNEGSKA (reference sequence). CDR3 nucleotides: TGCAGTGCTAGTAACGGGGGCGAGCAGTACTTC. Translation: CSASNGGEQYF.

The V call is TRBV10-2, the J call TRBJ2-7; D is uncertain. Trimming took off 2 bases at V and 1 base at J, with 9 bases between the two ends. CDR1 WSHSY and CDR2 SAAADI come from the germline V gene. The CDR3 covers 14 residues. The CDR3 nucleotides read TGCGCCAGCAGTGAGGTGACTGATTCCTACGAGCAGTACTTC. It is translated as CASSEVTDSYEQYF.

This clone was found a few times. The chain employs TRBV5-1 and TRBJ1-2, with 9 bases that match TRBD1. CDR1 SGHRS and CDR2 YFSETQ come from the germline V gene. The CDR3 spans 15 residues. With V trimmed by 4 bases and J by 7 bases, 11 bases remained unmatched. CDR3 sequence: CASSLPGGQGVGYTF. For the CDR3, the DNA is TGCGCCAGCAGCCTCCCCGGGGGACAGGGAGTTGGCTACACCTTC.

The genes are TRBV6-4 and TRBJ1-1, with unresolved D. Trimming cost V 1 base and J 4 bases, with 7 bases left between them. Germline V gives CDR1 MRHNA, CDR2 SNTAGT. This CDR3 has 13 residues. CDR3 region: CASSDLGSTEAFF. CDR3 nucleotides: TGTGCCAGCAGTGACTTGGGCAGCACTGAAGCTTTCTTT.

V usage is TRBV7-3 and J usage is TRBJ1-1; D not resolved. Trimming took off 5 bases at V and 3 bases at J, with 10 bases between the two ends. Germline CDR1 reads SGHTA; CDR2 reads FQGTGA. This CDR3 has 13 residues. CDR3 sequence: CASSHRLDTEAFF. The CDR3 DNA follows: TGTGCCAGCAGCCACCGGCTAGACACTGAAGCTTTCTTT.

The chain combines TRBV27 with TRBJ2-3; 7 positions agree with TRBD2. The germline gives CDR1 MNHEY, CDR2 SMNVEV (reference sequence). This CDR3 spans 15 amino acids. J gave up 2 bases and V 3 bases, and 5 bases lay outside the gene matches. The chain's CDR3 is CASSFLGTTTDTQYF. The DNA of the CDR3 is TGTGCCAGCAGTTTTCTCGGGACTACCACAGATACGCAGTATTTT.

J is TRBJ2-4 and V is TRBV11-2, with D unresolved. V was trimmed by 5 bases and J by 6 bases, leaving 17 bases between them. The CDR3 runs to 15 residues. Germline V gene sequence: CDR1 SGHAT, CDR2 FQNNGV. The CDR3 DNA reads TGTGCCAGCAGCGGGTGGAGTCAAGTCGGAAACATTCAGTACTTC. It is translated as CASSGWSQVGNIQYF.

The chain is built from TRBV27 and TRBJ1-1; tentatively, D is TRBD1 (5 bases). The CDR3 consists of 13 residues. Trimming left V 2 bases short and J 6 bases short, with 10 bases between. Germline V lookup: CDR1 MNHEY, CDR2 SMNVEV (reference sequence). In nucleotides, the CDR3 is TGTGCCAGCAGTTTAGGGGGGACGGCTGAAGCTTTCTTT. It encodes CASSLGGTAEAFF.

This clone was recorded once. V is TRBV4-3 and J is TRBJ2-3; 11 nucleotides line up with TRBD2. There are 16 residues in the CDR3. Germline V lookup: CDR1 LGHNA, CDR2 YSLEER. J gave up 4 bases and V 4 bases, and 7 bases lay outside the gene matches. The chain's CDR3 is CASSRQTSGVADTQYF. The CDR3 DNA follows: TGCGCCAGCAGCCGGCAGACTAGCGGGGTAGCAGATACGCAGTATTTT.

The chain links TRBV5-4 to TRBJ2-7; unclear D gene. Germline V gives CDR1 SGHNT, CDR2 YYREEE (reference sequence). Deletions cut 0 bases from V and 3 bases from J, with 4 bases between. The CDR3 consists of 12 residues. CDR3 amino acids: CASSLGGYEQYF. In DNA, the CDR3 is TGTGCCAGCAGCTTGGGCGGCTACGAGCAGTACTTC. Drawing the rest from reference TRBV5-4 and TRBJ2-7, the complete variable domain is ETGVTQSPTHLIKTRGQQVTLRCSSQSGHNTVSWYQQALGQGPQFIFQYYREEENGRGNFPPRFSGLQFPNYSSELNVNALELDDSALYLCASSLGGYEQYFGPGTRLTVT.